One and the same sample provided the 8 T cell receptor beta chains below, sequenced in a study of T cells in Graves' hyperthyroidism and ophthalmopathy. TCR beta CDR3 regions were amplified from RNA transcripts. During a first-round RT-PCR of the TCR CDR3, the HTBI primer set was used. TCRdb analysed the multiplex PCR reads with MiXCR anew, one entry per CDR3 protein. The sample yields 380,000 or so distinct CDR3 sequences, 11% to 15% seen once. The sequenced material came from blood. The origin of the receptors is a woman under 40 with Graves' hyperthyroidism.

This clonotype was counted only a few times. J is TRBJ1-1 and V is TRBV30, with D hard to call. Deletions cut 2 bases from V and 0 bases from J, with 7 bases between. Germline V CDR1 and CDR2: GTSNPN, SVGIG (reference sequence). This CDR3 is built from 13 residues. CDR3 region: CAWSLQMNTEAFF. Written as DNA, the CDR3 is TGTGCCTGGAGTTTACAGATGAACACTGAAGCTTTCTTT.

The rearrangement uses TRBV29-1 and TRBJ1-4; perhaps TRBD1 as D (6 bases). The CDR3 consists of 13 residues. V lost 2 bases, J lost 8 bases, and 12 bases lay in between. Germline lookup yields CDR1 SQVTM and CDR2 ANQGSEA. This CDR3 is CSVERGGGEKLFF. The CDR3 nucleotides are TGCAGCGTTGAAAGGGGGGGAGGGGAAAAACTGTTTTTT.

This clonotype has just a few counts. The chain employs TRBV20-1 and TRBJ2-7; D remains unclear. The CDR3 contains 11 residues. Between the trimmed V and J ends, which lost 5 bases and 2 bases, there was a span of 7 bases. Germline V gene data show CDR1 as DFQATT and CDR2 as SNEGSKA (reference sequence). CDR3 DNA: TGCAGTGCTTCGGTGGCCTACGAGCAGTACTTC. Its protein is CSASVAYEQYF.

This clonotype has at least ten counts. The chain links TRBV11-2 to TRBJ1-4; 7 bases fit TRBD1. The V and J ends lost 5 bases and 3 bases, in that order; junction bases with no gene match: 6. Germline CDR1 is SGHAT and CDR2 is FQNNGV. This CDR3 spans 15 amino acids. CDR3 bases: TGTGCCAGCAGCAAGGGGGCGGCGGCTAATGAAAAACTGTTTTTT. As protein: CASSKGAAANEKLFF.

About this clonotype: This may be a read error, as it is one base from a much larger clone. CDR3 DNA: TGTGCCACCGGGGCGGGTTCAGAGACCCAGTACTTC. Translated: CATGAGSETQYF. This sequence joins TRBV6-1 and TRBJ2-5; perhaps D is TRBD1 or TRBD2 (5 bases each). The CDR3 covers 12 residues. The germline V and J ends were trimmed by 10 bases and 4 bases, with 13 bases remaining between them. The germline CDR1 and CDR2 sequences are MNHNS and SASEGT.

This clonotype was counted ten times or more. The chain has TRBV20-1 and TRBJ2-3; maybe TRBD2 (5 bases). This CDR3 has 14 residues. Trimming removed 5 bases at V and 6 bases at J, with 18 bases between. CDR1 DFQATT and CDR2 SNEGSKA come from the germline V gene (reference sequence). CDR3 protein: CSAATGGRADTQYF. The CDR3 coding sequence is TGCAGTGCTGCGACTGGAGGAAGAGCGGATACGCAGTATTTT.

This clonotype was counted ten times or more. The chain has TRBV28 and TRBJ1-2, with TRBD1 matching over 11 bases. Germline V lookup: CDR1 MDHEN, CDR2 SYDVKM. Trimming at V came to 3 bases and at J to 8 bases, leaving 2 bases not matched to a gene. The CDR3 sequence is 13 residues long. The CDR3 DNA reads TGTGCCAGCAGTTTGGGACAGGGGGGGGGCTACACCTTC. Translating it yields CASSLGQGGGYTF.

There are many counts of this clonotype. The chain has TRBV27 and TRBJ2-5; no definite D call. There are 12 residues in the CDR3. The V gene lost 7 bases and the J gene lost 7 bases, with 13 bases spanning the gap. Germline V CDR1 and CDR2: MNHEY, SMNVEV (reference sequence). CDR3 in amino acids: CASTGGTGTQYF. For the CDR3, the DNA is TGTGCCAGCACCGGTGGAACCGGGACCCAGTACTTC.